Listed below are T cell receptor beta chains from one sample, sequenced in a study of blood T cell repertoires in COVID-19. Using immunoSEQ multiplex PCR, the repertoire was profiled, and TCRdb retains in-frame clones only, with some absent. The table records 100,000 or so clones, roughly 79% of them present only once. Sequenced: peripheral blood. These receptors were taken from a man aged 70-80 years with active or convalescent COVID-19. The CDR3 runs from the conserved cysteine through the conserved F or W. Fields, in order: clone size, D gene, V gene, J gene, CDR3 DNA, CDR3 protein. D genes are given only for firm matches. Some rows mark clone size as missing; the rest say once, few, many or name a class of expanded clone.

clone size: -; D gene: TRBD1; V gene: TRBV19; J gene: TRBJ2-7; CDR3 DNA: TGTGCCAGTAGTATTGGATCAGGGGGATTCAACGAGCAGTACTTC; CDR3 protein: CASSIGSGGFNEQYF
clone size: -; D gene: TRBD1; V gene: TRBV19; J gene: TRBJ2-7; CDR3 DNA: TGTGCCAGTACCGAGACCACAGGGGGCGCTGGCAACGAGCAGTACTTC; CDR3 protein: CASTETTGGAGNEQYF
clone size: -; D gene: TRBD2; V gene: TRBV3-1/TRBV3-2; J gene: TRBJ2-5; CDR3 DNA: TGTGCCAGCAGCCAACCTACTAGCGGCCAAGAGACCCAGTACTTC; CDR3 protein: CASSQPTSGQETQYF
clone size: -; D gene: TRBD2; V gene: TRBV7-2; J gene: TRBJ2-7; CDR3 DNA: TGTGCCAGCACCCTTAGCGGGTCCTCCTACGAGCAGTACTTC; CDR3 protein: CASTLSGSSYEQYF
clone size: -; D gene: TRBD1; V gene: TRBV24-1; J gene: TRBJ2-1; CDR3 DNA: TGTGCCACCAGCAGACAGGGAAGAGGTGAGCAGTTCTTC; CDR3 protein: CATSRQGRGEQFF
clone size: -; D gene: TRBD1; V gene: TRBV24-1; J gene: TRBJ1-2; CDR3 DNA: TGTGCCACCAGTGATAGACAGGGTGACGGCTACACCTTC; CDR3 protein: CATSDRQGDGYTF
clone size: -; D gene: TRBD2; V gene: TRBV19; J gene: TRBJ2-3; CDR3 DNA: TGTGCCAGTAGTACCGCCGGGACTAGCGGGGGGGATACGCAGTATTTT; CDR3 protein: CASSTAGTSGGDTQYF
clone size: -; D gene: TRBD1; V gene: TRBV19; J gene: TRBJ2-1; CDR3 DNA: TGTGCCAGTAGTTCGGGACAGGCCTCTCACAATGAGCAGTTCTTC; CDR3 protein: CASSSGQASHNEQFF
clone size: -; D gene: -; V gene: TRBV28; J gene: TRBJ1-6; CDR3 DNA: TGTGCCAGCAGTTTGAGGCAGAACCCCCTTTCACCCCTCCACTTT; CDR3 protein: CASSLRQNPLSPLHF
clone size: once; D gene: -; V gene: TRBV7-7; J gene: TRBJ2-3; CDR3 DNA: TGTGCTAGCAGCCGCGGTAGGAGCACAGATACGCAGTATTTT; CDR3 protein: CASSRGRSTDTQYF
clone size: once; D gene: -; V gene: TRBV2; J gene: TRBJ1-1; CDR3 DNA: TGTGCCAGCAATCTTAACACTGAAGCTTTCTTT; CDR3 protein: CASNLNTEAFF
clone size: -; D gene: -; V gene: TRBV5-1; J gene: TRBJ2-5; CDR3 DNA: TGCGCCAGCAGCTTGGGGCCTCAGGGTACCCAAGAGACCCAGTACTTC; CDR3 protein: CASSLGPQGTQETQYF
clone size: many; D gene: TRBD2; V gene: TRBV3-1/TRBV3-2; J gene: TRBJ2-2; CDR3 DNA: TGTGCCAGCAGCCTGACTAGCGGGAGCGCCGGGGAGCTGTTTTTT; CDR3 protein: CASSLTSGSAGELFF
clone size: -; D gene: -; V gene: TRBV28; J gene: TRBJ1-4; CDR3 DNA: TGTGCCAGCAGTTACGAGGCTTACGAATCTAATGAAAAACTGTTTTTT; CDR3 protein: CASSYEAYESNEKLFF
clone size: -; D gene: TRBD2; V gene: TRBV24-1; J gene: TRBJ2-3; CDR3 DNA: TGTGCCACCAGTGATTTTGGGGGGACTAGCGGGGAGGCAGATACGCAGTATTTT; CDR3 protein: CATSDFGGTSGEADTQYF
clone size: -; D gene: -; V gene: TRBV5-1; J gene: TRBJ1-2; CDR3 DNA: TGCGCCAGCAGCCCCGAGGGGGGGATCTGGGATGGCTACACCTTC; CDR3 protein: CASSPEGGIWDGYTF
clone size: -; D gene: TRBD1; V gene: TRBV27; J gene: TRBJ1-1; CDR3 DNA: TGTGCCAGCAGTTTGCAGGGGGACACTGAAGCTTTCTTT; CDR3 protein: CASSLQGDTEAFF
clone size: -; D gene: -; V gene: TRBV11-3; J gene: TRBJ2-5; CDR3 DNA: TGTGCCAGCAGCCGGGGGTCTGAGACCCAGTACTTC; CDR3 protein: CASSRGSETQYF
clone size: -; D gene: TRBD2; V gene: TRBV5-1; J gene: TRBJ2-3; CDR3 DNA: TGCGCCAGCAGCTTACTAGCGGGAGGGCAGGGTACAGATACGCAGTATTTT; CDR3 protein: CASSLLAGGQGTDTQYF
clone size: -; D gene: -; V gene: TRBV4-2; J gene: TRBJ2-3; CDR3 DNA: TGTGCCAGCAGCCAAGAGATACTCACAGATACGCAGTATTTT; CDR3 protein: CASSQEILTDTQYF
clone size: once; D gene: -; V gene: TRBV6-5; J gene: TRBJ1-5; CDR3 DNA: TGTGCCAGCAGTTCCTCTATCGGGAATCAGCCCCAGCATTTT; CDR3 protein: CASSSSIGNQPQHF
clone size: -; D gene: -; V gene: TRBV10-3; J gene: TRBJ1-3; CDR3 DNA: TGTGCCATCAGTGAGTTGGGGAGCTCTGGAAACACCATATATTTT; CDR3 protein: CAISELGSSGNTIYF
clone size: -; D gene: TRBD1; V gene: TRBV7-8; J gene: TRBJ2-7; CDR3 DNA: TGTGCCAGCAGCTTAATGGGACAGGGAGCCTACGAGCAGTACTTC; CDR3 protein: CASSLMGQGAYEQYF
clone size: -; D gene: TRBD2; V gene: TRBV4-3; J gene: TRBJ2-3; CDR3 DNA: TGCGCCAGCAGCCAAGGGACTAGCGGGCCGGTCGATACGCAGTATTTT; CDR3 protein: CASSQGTSGPVDTQYF
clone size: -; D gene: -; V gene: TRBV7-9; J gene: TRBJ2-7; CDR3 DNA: TGTGCCAGCAGCCAGGACAGTTCCTACGAGCAGTACTTC; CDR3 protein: CASSQDSSYEQYF
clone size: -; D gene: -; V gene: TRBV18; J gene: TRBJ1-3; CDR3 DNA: TGTGCCAGCTCACCCCAGGCATCTGGAAACACCATATATTTT; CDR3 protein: CASSPQASGNTIYF
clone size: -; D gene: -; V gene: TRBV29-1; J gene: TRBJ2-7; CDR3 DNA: TGCAGCGCACGGGAAGGCTACGAGCAGTACTTC; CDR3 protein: CSAREGYEQYF
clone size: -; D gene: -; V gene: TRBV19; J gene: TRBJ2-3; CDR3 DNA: TGTGCCAGTAGTGCGGGACAGTCAGATACGCAGTATTTT; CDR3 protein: CASSAGQSDTQYF
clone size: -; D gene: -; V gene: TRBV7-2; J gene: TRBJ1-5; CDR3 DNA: TGTGCCAGCAGTATATACAGGTCTCCTAATCAGCCCCAGCATTTT; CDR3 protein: CASSIYRSPNQPQHF
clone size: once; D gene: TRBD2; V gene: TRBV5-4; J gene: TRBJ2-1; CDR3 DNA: TGTGCCAGCAGCTTAGGGGACTGGTCGGGACTAGCGGCTAATGAGCAGTTCTTC; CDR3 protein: CASSLGDWSGLAANEQFF
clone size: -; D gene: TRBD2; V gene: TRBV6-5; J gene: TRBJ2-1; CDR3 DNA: TGTGCCAGCAGTTACCCTTCACGGGGGGGCTACAATGAGCAGTTCTTC; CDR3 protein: CASSYPSRGGYNEQFF
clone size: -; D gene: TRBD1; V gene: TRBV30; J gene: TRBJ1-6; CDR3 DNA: TGTGCCTGGAGCCCGGACAGGGTGGGCTCACCCCTCCACTTT; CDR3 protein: CAWSPDRVGSPLHF
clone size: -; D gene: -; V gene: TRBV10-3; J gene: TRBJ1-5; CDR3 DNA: TGTGCCATCAGTGAGGGGGCACAGGGATATAGCAATCAGCCCCAGCATTTT; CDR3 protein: CAISEGAQGYSNQPQHF
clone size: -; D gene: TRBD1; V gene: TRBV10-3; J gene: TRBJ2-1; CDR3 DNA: TGTGCCATCAGTGAGGATGGGGACAGGGTCGTTGGTGAGCAGTTCTTC; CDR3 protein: CAISEDGDRVVGEQFF
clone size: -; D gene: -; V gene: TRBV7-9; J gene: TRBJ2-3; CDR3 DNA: TGTGCCAGCAGCCCGGGGGTGTGGGAACGCACAGATACGCAGTATTTT; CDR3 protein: CASSPGVWERTDTQYF
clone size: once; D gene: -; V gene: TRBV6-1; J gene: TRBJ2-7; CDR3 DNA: TGTGCCAGCAGTGAATCCCCTCGAGACGAGCAGTACTTC; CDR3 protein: CASSESPRDEQYF
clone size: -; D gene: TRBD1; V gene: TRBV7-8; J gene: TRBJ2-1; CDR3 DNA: TGTGCCAGCAGGCGGGACAGGGGCCGCTCCTACAATGAGCAGTTCTTC; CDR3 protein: CASRRDRGRSYNEQFF